The 23 T cell receptor beta chains reported below all come from one sample, sequenced in a study of regulatory T cells in long-lasting Graves disease. Arm-PCR with iRepertoire HTBI primers amplified the CDR3 regions for these TCR beta libraries. Via MiXCR, TCRdb re-called the multiplex PCR reads, giving one row per CDR3 protein. This sample yields some 400,000 distinct CDR3 sequences, of which about 16% are seen a single time; roughly a sixth belongs to the top ten. Time point indicated: newly diagnosed GD, antithyroid drugs for less than 3 months. Extracted PBMC RNA gave rise to the TCR library. The same specimen was also included in a second study, on T cells in Graves' hyperthyroidism and ophthalmopathy.

The material was peripheral blood mononuclear cells (PBMCs), obtained at new diagnosis, from a patient treated with antithyroid drugs. Receptors originate from a woman aged 25 to 39 with Graves disease.

In this sample, this clonotype turned up many times. The V and J genes are TRBV2 and TRBJ1-5; D is uncertain. Trimming took 1 base from V and 14 from J, leaving 21 bases between them. CDR3 length: 15 amino acids. Per the germline V gene, CDR1 is SNHLY and CDR2 is FYNNEI. The CDR3 bases are TGTGCCAGCAGTGAAGGGTGGGCAGCTCCACTGTACGAGCATTTT. Translated: CASSEGWAAPLYEHF.

This clonotype was seen at least ten times. The CDR3 sequence: CASSQASPMGNEQFF. The CDR3 DNA sequence: TGTGCCAGCAGCCAAGCATCGCCTATGGGCAATGAGCAGTTCTTC. V and J are TRBV3-1 and TRBJ2-1, with D uncertain. The CDR3 loop spans 15 amino acids. V was clipped by 1 base and J by 6 bases, with 13 bases between them. Germline CDR1 and CDR2: LGHDT and YNNKEL (reference sequence).

This clonotype appeared a few times. The chain employs TRBV4-1 and TRBJ2-5, with 9 nucleotides matching TRBD1. V lost 1 base to trimming and J lost 6 bases; unmatched junction nucleotides: 3. Germline CDR1 is MGHRA and CDR2 is YSYEKL. CDR3 size: 14 residues. The CDR3 loop reads CASSQAGQGQTQYF. The CDR3 region has the DNA TGCGCCAGCAGCCAAGCGGGACAGGGACAGACCCAGTACTTC.

This clonotype was observed a handful of times. The V call is TRBV13, the J call TRBJ2-3, with 7 nucleotides matching TRBD1. V lost 1 base and J lost 2; bases outside the gene matches: 18. Germline assignment: CDR1 PRHDT and CDR2 FYEKMQ (reference sequence). This CDR3 is 20 amino acids long. The CDR3 bases are TGTGCCAGCAGCTTAGTTGTGCCCTTTGGGGAAGGGGGCGACACAGATACGCAGTATTTT. It codes for CASSLVVPFGEGGDTDTQYF.

In this sample, this clonotype turned up a few times. A much bigger clone sits one base away, suggesting this may be a read error. Given the absence of the conserved phenylalanine or tryptophan at the CDR3 end, a read error is likely. The rearrangement links TRBV28 to TRBJ2-7; TRBD2 matches at 7 bases. Germline assignment: CDR1 MDHEN and CDR2 SYDVKM. Trimming took 4 bases from V and 0 from J; bases not matched to a gene: 3. This CDR3 contains 14 residues. CDR3 sequence (DNA): TGTGCCAGCAGTTCAGCGGGGACCTCCTACGAGCAGTACCTC. It translates to CASSSAGTSYEQYL.

Points on this clonotype: A much larger clone differs by one base, so this may be a read error. This chain links TRBV6-2 or TRBV6-3 with TRBJ2-2; 9 positions match TRBD2. CDR3 length: 17 residues. Germline assignment: CDR1 MNHEY and CDR2 SVGEGT. DNA for the CDR3: TGTGCCAGCAGGACTGATAGCGGGAGAGGGAACACCGGGGAGCTGCTTTTT. Amino acids: CASRTDSGRGNTGELLF.

This clonotype was detected only a few times. The chain couples TRBV19 to TRBJ2-1; TRBD2 agrees at 8 bases. Per germline, CDR1 LNHDA and CDR2 SQIVND (reference sequence). The CDR3 loop spans 14 amino acids. With V trimmed by 8 bases and J by 7 bases, 10 bases remained unmatched. The CDR3 protein is CASAPGRAGNEQFF. CDR3 nucleotide sequence: TGTGCCAGTGCCCCCGGGAGGGCGGGGAATGAGCAGTTCTTC. The complete variable domain, with remaining parts taken from reference TRBV19 and TRBJ2-1, reads DGGITQSPKYLFRKEGQNVTLSCEQNLNHDAMYWYRQDPGQGLRLIYYSQIVNDFQKGDIAEGYSVSREKKESFPLTVTSAQKNPTAFYLCASAPGRAGNEQFFGPGTRLTVL.

This clonotype was counted between two and nine times. The chain couples TRBV6-5 to TRBJ1-5, with TRBD1 matching over 9 bases. The trim removed 4 bases at V and 6 bases at J, leaving 7 bases unmatched. Germline loops: CDR1 MNHEY, CDR2 SVGAGI. This CDR3 is 15 amino acids long. CDR3 region: CASSSGQGVGQPQHF. Written as DNA, the CDR3 is TGTGCCAGCAGTTCGGGACAGGGTGTCGGTCAGCCCCAGCATTTT.

CDR3 bases: TGTGCCAGCAGTGACCCAAGACAGTTGAACACCGGGGAGCTGTTTTTT. It yields the protein CASSDPRQLNTGELFF. This chain joins TRBV6-1 and TRBJ2-2; TRBD1 might be the D (5 bases). The V gene lost 3 bases and the J gene lost 1 base, with 12 bases spanning the gap. Germline V CDR1 and CDR2: MNHNS, SASEGT. The CDR3 covers 16 residues.

The chain has TRBV24-1 and TRBJ1-2; D gene unclear. Trimming took off 2 bases at V and 4 bases at J, with 7 bases between the two ends. The CDR3 sequence is 13 residues long. Germline V gene data show CDR1 as KGHDR and CDR2 as SFDVKD. The CDR3 here is CATSDSEVYGYTF. The CDR3, as DNA: TGTGCCACCAGTGATTCGGAGGTCTATGGCTACACCTTC.

The chain is built from TRBV24-1 and TRBJ2-5; 8 positions match TRBD2. Per germline, CDR1 KGHDR and CDR2 SFDVKD. The CDR3 is made up of 13 amino acids. V dropped 6 bases and J dropped 3; count of bases not matched to a gene: 2. The CDR3 DNA is TGTGCCACCAGTTTTAGCGGGGAAGAGACCCAGTACTTC. Translation: CATSFSGEETQYF.

This clonotype has at least ten counts. The chain couples TRBV29-1 to TRBJ2-1, with 10 bases aligning to TRBD2. The CDR3 loop spans 14 amino acids. CDR1 SQVTM and CDR2 ANQGSEA come from the germline V gene. V lost 7 bases, J lost 6 bases, and 9 bases stayed unmatched. This chain's CDR3 is CSAPAGGPPNEQFF. CDR3 in DNA: TGCAGCGCACCAGCGGGAGGGCCCCCCAATGAGCAGTTCTTC.

This clonotype was found once. The rearrangement uses TRBV2 and TRBJ2-1; 8 nucleotides align to TRBD2. The CDR3 spans 17 residues. The V gene's germline CDR1 is SNHLY and CDR2 FYNNEI. The V gene end was trimmed by 0 bases and the J gene end by 2 bases; junction bases not matched to a gene: 6. CDR3 sequence reads: CASSEASALAAYNEQFF. The CDR3, as DNA: TGTGCCAGCAGTGAAGCGTCCGCACTAGCGGCCTACAATGAGCAGTTCTTC.

In this sample, this clonotype turned up many times. The V and J genes are TRBV9 and TRBJ2-1; possibly TRBD1 or TRBD2 for D (5 bases each). Trimming took off 4 bases at V and 9 bases at J, with 20 bases between the two ends. CDR1 SGDLS and CDR2 YYNGEE come from the germline V gene. The CDR3 spans 15 residues. For the CDR3, the DNA is TGTGCCAGCAGCCCCCAAGGGACCAGCTCAGTTGAGCAGTTCTTC. As protein: CASSPQGTSSVEQFF.

The gene calls are TRBV28 and TRBJ2-1, with no clear D. The ends were cut back, 3 bases at V and 10 bases at J, with 7 bases in the middle. The CDR3 runs to 11 residues. CDR1 and CDR2 (germline): MDHEN, SYDVKM. CDR3 residues: CASSFVLEQFF. The CDR3 region has the DNA TGTGCCAGCAGTTTCGTGTTAGAGCAGTTCTTC.

The chain recombines TRBV15 with TRBJ2-2, with no clear D. V dropped 1 base and J dropped 0 bases, with 12 bases sitting between them. This CDR3 spans 17 amino acids. Germline V gene lookup returns CDR1 LNHNV and CDR2 YYDKDF (reference sequence). The CDR3 here is CATSRVGSVTNTGELFF. In DNA form, the CDR3 reads TGTGCCACCAGCAGAGTCGGGTCGGTAACGAACACCGGGGAGCTGTTTTTT. The full variable domain, with the rest looked up from reference TRBV15 and TRBJ2-2, is DAMVIQNPRYQVTQFGKPVTLSCSQTLNHNVMYWYQQKSSQAPKLLFHYYDKDFNNEADTPDNFQSRRPNTSFCFLDIRSPGLGDTAMYLCATSRVGSVTNTGELFFGEGSRLTVL.

This clonotype was observed at least ten times. The rearrangement uses TRBV27 and TRBJ2-1; the D is unclear. Between the trimmed V and J ends, which lost 2 bases and 4 bases, there was a span of 6 bases. This CDR3 is built from 13 residues. Germline CDR1 is MNHEY and CDR2 is SMNVEV (reference sequence). As DNA, the CDR3 is TGTGCCAGCAGTTTAGGGAAGTACAATGAGCAGTTCTTC. This sequence encodes CASSLGKYNEQFF.

Notes on this clonotype: A read error may explain this, as a much larger clone is one base away. This rearrangement joins TRBV11-3 to TRBJ2-3; D is uncertain. CDR1 SGHNT and CDR2 YENEEA come from the germline V gene. CDR3 size: 14 residues. The V gene lost 5 bases and the J gene lost 0 bases, with 9 bases spanning the gap. In nucleotides, the CDR3 is TGTGCCAGCAGCGCCCGGATTAGCACAGATACGCAGTATTTT. Translated: CASSARISTDTQYF.

The chain combines TRBV5-6 with TRBJ2-7; TRBD2 matches at 7 bases. CDR3 size: 14 residues. Germline V gene data show CDR1 as SGHDT and CDR2 as YYEEEE. The ends lost 1 base at V and 5 bases at J; junction bases unmatched: 6. CDR3 loop: CASSLRSGTHEQYF. DNA for the CDR3: TGTGCCAGCAGCTTGCGCAGCGGGACCCACGAGCAGTACTTC.

This clonotype was recorded at least ten times. The chain has TRBV7-9 and TRBJ2-7; unclear D gene. There are 14 residues in the CDR3. V lost 4 bases to trimming and J lost 2 bases, with 12 bases between them. Germline V gene data show CDR1 as SEHNR and CDR2 as FQNEAQ (reference sequence). The CDR3 loop reads CASSSRLSAYEQYF. Written as DNA, the CDR3 is TGTGCCAGCAGCTCCCGCCTGTCTGCCTACGAGCAGTACTTC.

This rearrangement joins TRBV12-3 or TRBV12-4 to TRBJ2-4; D call uncertain. The CDR3 has 16 residues. Trimming took 3 bases from V and 1 from J, leaving 13 bases between them. This chain's CDR3 is CASSLNRPWAKNIQYF. CDR3 nucleotide sequence: TGTGCCAGCAGTTTGAATCGACCCTGGGCCAAAAACATTCAGTACTTC.

This clonotype was detected ten times or more. The chain uses TRBV30 and TRBJ2-6; TRBD1 or TRBD2 may be the D gene (5 bases each). This CDR3 is 15 amino acids long. The germline V gene has CDR1 GTSNPN and CDR2 SVGIG (reference sequence). The V gene lost 5 bases and the J gene lost 4 bases, with 15 bases spanning the gap. CDR3 DNA sequence: TGTGCCTGGTGCCATTCGGGGACCGGGGCCAACGTCCTGACTTTC. Translated, it gives CAWCHSGTGANVLTF.

There are many counts of this clonotype. The genes are TRBV7-6 and TRBJ1-1; D is unclear. The CDR3 length is 14 residues. V lost 1 base and J 6 bases, leaving 12 bases between the germline ends. Germline CDR1 is SGHVS and CDR2 is FNYEAQ. Here the CDR3 reads CASSLDPSGAEAFF. DNA of the CDR3: TGTGCCAGCAGCTTAGACCCCAGCGGAGCTGAAGCTTTCTTT.